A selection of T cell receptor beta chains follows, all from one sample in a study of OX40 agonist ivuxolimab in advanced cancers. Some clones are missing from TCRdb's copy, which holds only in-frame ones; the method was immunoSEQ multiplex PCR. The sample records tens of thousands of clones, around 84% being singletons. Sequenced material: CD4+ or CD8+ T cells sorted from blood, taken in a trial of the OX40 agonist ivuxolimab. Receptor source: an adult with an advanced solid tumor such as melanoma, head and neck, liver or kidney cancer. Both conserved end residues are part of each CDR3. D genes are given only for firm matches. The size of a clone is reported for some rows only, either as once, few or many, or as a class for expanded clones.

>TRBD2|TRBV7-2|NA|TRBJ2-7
CASSSGLAVYF
TGTGCCAGCAGCTCAGGACTAGCTGTTTACTTC
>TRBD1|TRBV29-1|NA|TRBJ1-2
CSVVKGAPGYTF
TGCAGCGTTGTTAAGGGGGCGCCTGGCTACACCTTC
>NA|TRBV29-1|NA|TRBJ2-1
CTGFGGSNEQFF
TGCACCGGCTTTGGGGGGAGCAATGAGCAGTTCTTC
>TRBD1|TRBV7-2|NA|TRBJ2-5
CASSPGTGVWGTQYF
TGTGCCAGCAGCCCTGGGACAGGGGTTTGGGGGACCCAGTACTTC
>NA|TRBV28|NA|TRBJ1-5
CASSLGGGNQPQHF
TGTGCCAGCAGCCTGGGGGGGGGCAATCAGCCCCAGCATTTT
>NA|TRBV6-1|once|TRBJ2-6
CASSFPGVTFNVLTF
TGTGCCAGCAGTTTCCCAGGGGTGACTTTCAACGTCCTGACTTTC
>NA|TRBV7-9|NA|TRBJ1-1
CASSWGGTEAFF
TGTGCCAGCAGCTGGGGGGGCACTGAAGCTTTCTTT
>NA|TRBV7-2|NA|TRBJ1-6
CASSLDRAGNNSLLHF
TGTGCCAGCAGCTTAGATCGGGCAGGGAATAATTCACTCCTCCACTTT
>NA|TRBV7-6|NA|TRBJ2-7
CASSPSSYEQYF
TGTGCCAGCAGCCCAAGCTCCTACGAGCAGTACTTC
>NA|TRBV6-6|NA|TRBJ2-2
CASSYTWDIGTGELFF
TGTGCCAGCAGTTACACTTGGGATATTGGCACCGGGGAGCTGTTTTTT
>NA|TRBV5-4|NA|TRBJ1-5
CASSLGQYYQPQHF
TGTGCCAGCAGCCTCGGACAGTACTATCAGCCCCAGCATTTT
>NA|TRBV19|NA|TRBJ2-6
CASSISSRLKTGANVLTF
TGTGCCAGTAGTATTTCGTCCAGACTCAAAACTGGGGCCAACGTCCTGACTTTC
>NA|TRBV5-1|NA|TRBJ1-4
CASSFGTGSNEKLFF
TGCGCCAGCAGCTTTGGTACAGGGTCGAATGAAAAACTGTTTTTT
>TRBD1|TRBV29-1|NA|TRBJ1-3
CSVPGQGGNTIYF
TGCAGCGTTCCGGGACAGGGAGGAAACACCATATATTTT
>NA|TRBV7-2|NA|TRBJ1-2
CASSSGNRGAYYGYTF
TGTGCCAGCAGCTCAGGAAACCGGGGGGCCTACTATGGCTACACCTTC